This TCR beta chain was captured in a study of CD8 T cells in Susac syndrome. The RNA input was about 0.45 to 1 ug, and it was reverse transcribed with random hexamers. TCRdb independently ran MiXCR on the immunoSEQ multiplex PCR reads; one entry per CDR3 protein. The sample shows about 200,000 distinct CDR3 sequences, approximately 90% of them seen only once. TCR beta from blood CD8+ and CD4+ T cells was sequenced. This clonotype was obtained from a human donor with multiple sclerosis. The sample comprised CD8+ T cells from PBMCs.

The chain's CDR3 is CASSRTSGVQETQYF. CDR3 in DNA: TGCGCCAGCAGCCGGACTAGCGGGGTACAAGAGACCCAGTACTTC. V gene TRBV4-1 combines with J gene TRBJ2-5; 12 nucleotides match TRBD2. V lost 4 bases to trimming and J lost 2 bases; unmatched junction nucleotides: 2. CDR3 length: 15 amino acids. From germline, CDR1 is MGHRA and CDR2 YSYEKL.